The 11 T cell receptor beta chains below were found in one sample sequenced in a study of cytomegalovirus exposure and HLA in healthy donors. Using immunoSEQ multiplex PCR, the repertoire was profiled, and TCRdb retains in-frame clones only, with some absent. This sample has around 190,000 clones; approximately 78% occur once, and the top ten carry around 1.2%. Material for sequencing was PBMCs. The source of these receptors is a woman in her twenties or thirties in good health and CMV-seronegative.

The rearrangement joins TRBV5-1 to TRBJ2-5; TRBD1 aligns across 7 bases. V lost 7 bases, J lost 4 bases, and 13 bases stayed unmatched. CDR3 length equals 15 residues. Germline V CDR1 and CDR2: SGHRS, YFSETQ. As DNA, the CDR3 is TGCGCCAGCCAAACCGGACAGGCGCTCGTAGAGACCCAGTACTTC. It specifies CASQTGQALVETQYF.

This sequence joins TRBV5-6 and TRBJ1-1; tentative D call: TRBD1 (5 bases). Germline V gene sequence: CDR1 SGHDT, CDR2 YYEEEE. This CDR3 spans 15 amino acids. Trimming shortened V by 3 bases and J by 4 bases, and 16 bases separated the two germline ends. CDR3 DNA sequence: TGTGCCAGCAGCTACTGGGGTGCAGGGTCCACTGAAGCTTTCTTT. Residues: CASSYWGAGSTEAFF.

The chain links TRBV7-9 to TRBJ2-3; TRBD2 agrees at 11 bases. CDR3 length: 17 amino acids. Losses at the gene ends were 0 bases for V and 1 base for J; bases not matched to a gene: 3. The germline V gene has CDR1 SEHNR and CDR2 FQNEAQ (reference sequence). CDR3 region: CASSLALAGGRTDTQYF. In nucleotides, the CDR3 is TGTGCCAGCAGCTTAGCGCTAGCGGGGGGACGCACAGATACGCAGTATTTT.

Written as DNA, the CDR3 is TGTGCCTGGAGTAGACAGGTCCTAGGCGATGGCTACACCTTC. Residues: CAWSRQVLGDGYTF. The chain joins TRBV30 to TRBJ1-2; D perhaps matches TRBD1 (6 bases). The CDR3 has 14 residues. Germline assignment: CDR1 GTSNPN and CDR2 SVGIG (reference sequence). The germline V and J ends were trimmed by 2 bases and 6 bases, with 16 bases remaining between them.

V and J are TRBV7-9 and TRBJ1-4, with D uncertain. Germline V CDR1 and CDR2: SEHNR, FQNEAQ (reference sequence). This CDR3 region has 13 residues. V lost 8 bases and J lost 1, with 8 bases in between. This chain's CDR3 is CASSRGTNEKLFF. The CDR3 coding sequence is TGTGCCAGCTCAAGAGGAACTAATGAAAAACTGTTTTTT.

The rearrangement uses TRBV6-6 and TRBJ2-7; D may be TRBD2 (6 bases). The germline V gene has CDR1 MNHNY and CDR2 SVGAGI (reference sequence). This CDR3 comprises 15 residues. V was pared by 2 bases and J by 0 bases, with 11 bases between. CDR3 region: CASSYTGGSSYEQYF. The CDR3 nucleotides read TGTGCCAGCAGTTACACCGGGGGTTCCTCCTACGAGCAGTACTTC.

This sequence joins TRBV5-1 and TRBJ2-7, with 7 bases matching TRBD2. The V gene end was trimmed by 0 bases and the J gene end by 1 base; junction bases not matched to a gene: 16. CDR3 length: 19 amino acids. Germline V gives CDR1 SGHRS, CDR2 YFSETQ. CDR3 amino acids: CASSLAVGALGLSSYEQYF. The CDR3 DNA is TGCGCCAGCAGCTTGGCCGTTGGGGCCCTGGGACTATCTTCCTACGAGCAGTACTTC.

The chain joins TRBV5-1 to TRBJ1-2; 7 bases map to TRBD1. The CDR3 contains 13 residues. The germline V gene has CDR1 SGHRS and CDR2 YFSETQ. V lost 3 bases and J lost 3; bases outside the gene matches: 2. The CDR3 nucleotides read TGCGCCAGCAGCTCAACAGGGGACTATGGCTACACCTTC. Amino acid sequence: CASSSTGDYGYTF.

The chain employs TRBV5-1 and TRBJ1-3; D unresolved. The CDR3 has 15 amino acids. The V end was cut by 6 bases, the J end by 0 bases, with 13 bases between. Germline CDR1 and CDR2: SGHRS and YFSETQ. The CDR3, as DNA: TGCGCCAGCACCGGGGAGGGAATCTCTGGAAACACCATATATTTT. Amino acid sequence: CASTGEGISGNTIYF.

The chain carries TRBV19 and TRBJ1-3, with 7 bases that match TRBD1. V shed 3 bases and J 4 bases; nucleotides not matched to a gene: 12. From germline, CDR1 is LNHDA and CDR2 SQIVND (reference sequence). The CDR3 loop spans 17 amino acids. CDR3 amino acids: CASSILGSTGSGNTIYF. The CDR3 DNA sequence: TGTGCCAGTAGTATTCTGGGATCGACAGGGTCCGGAAACACCATATATTTT.

V gene TRBV5-4 combines with J gene TRBJ2-7; 12 bases agree with TRBD2. The CDR3 runs to 16 residues. Unmatched junction bases numbered 9, after V lost 4 bases and J lost 4 bases. Per germline, CDR1 SGHNT and CDR2 YYREEE (reference sequence). CDR3 DNA sequence: TGTGCCAGCAGCGTCAACCCTAGCGGGGGGGCGTACGAGCAGTACTTC. It codes for CASSVNPSGGAYEQYF.